The 9 T cell receptor beta chains in this list originate from one sample, sequenced in a study of blood T cell repertoires in COVID-19. Produced via immunoSEQ multiplex PCR; TCRdb's table is partial and in-frame only. The table lists about 250,000 clones, under 90% of them singletons, with less than 2% in the top ten. Sequenced sample: PBMCs or T cells enriched from blood (not recorded which). The receptors stem from a man in his forties who had recovered from COVID-19.

The rearrangement uses TRBV5-6 and TRBJ1-1; 8 bases are a match to TRBD1. The CDR3 is made up of 15 amino acids. Germline trimming cut 4 bases from V and 1 base from J; bases unmatched to any gene: 6. The germline CDR1 and CDR2 sequences are SGHDT and YYEEEE. The CDR3 loop is CASSANDRGNTEAFF. The DNA for the CDR3 is TGTGCCAGCAGCGCGAACGACAGGGGGAACACTGAAGCTTTCTTT.

The chain joins TRBV18 to TRBJ2-7, with TRBD2 identical over 7 bases. The V gene's germline CDR1 is KGHSH and CDR2 LQKENI. V shed 6 bases, J shed 3 bases, and the junction held 5 bases outside the gene matches. The CDR3 runs to 13 residues. CDR3 sequence reads: CASSREEDYEQYF. The CDR3 region has the DNA TGTGCCAGCTCCCGGGAGGAGGACTACGAGCAGTACTTC. Full variable domain (rest looked up from reference TRBV18 and TRBJ2-7): NAGVMQNPRHLVRRRGQEARLRCSPMKGHSHVYWYRQLPEEGLKFMVYLQKENIIDESGMPKERFSAEFPKEGPSILRIQQVVRGDSAAYFCASSREEDYEQYFGPGTRLTVT.

CDR3 nucleotide sequence: TGTGCCAGTAGAGGGACAGGGAAGGGCAATCAGCCCCAGCATTTT. It specifies CASRGTGKGNQPQHF. This chain uses TRBV19 with TRBJ1-5; 9 bases match TRBD1. CDR3 length: 15 amino acids. V dropped 6 bases and J dropped 2; count of bases not matched to a gene: 5. Germline lookup yields CDR1 LNHDA and CDR2 SQIVND (reference sequence).

The chain couples TRBV7-6 to TRBJ1-4; 11 nucleotides agree with TRBD1. V shed 5 bases, J shed 7 bases, and the junction held 12 bases outside the gene matches. Germline V CDR1 and CDR2: SGHVS, FNYEAQ. The CDR3 runs to 17 residues. Here the CDR3 reads CASSPGQGASWSEKLFF. In DNA, the CDR3 is TGTGCCAGCAGCCCCGGACAGGGGGCGAGTTGGAGTGAAAAACTGTTTTTT.

The gene calls are TRBV28 and TRBJ2-1; 8 bases are a match to TRBD2. The V gene end was trimmed by 4 bases and the J gene end by 3 bases; junction bases not matched to a gene: 5. Germline V gene data show CDR1 as MDHEN and CDR2 as SYDVKM. This CDR3 comprises 15 residues. CDR3 nucleotide sequence: TGTGCCAGCAGTTCTCGGGGGGGGCTCTACAATGAGCAGTTCTTC. This gives the protein CASSSRGGLYNEQFF.

The chain employs TRBV4-1 and TRBJ2-1; 11 nucleotides agree with TRBD2. Trimming took 1 base from V and 8 from J; bases not matched to a gene: 7. The CDR3 consists of 16 residues. Germline lookup yields CDR1 MGHRA and CDR2 YSYEKL. Written as DNA, the CDR3 is TGCGCCAGCAGCCAAGCGCCTAGCGGGGGGAGGGATGAGCAGTTCTTC. Its translation is CASSQAPSGGRDEQFF.

The chain has TRBV5-1 and TRBJ2-3, with TRBD2 identical over 10 bases. The CDR3 length is 19 residues. Germline V gives CDR1 SGHRS, CDR2 YFSETQ. V was clipped by 4 bases and J by 0 bases; unmatched bases: 14. The CDR3 coding sequence is TGCGCCAGCAGCCGTACCCCTAGCGGGAGTTCCCCTAGCACAGATACGCAGTATTTT. Translation gives CASSRTPSGSSPSTDTQYF. Supplemented by reference TRBV5-1 and TRBJ2-3, the full variable domain reads KAGVTQTPRYLIKTRGQQVTLSCSPISGHRSVSWYQQTPGQGLQFLFEYFSETQRNKGNFPGRFSGRQFSNSRSEMNVSTLELGDSALYLCASSRTPSGSSPSTDTQYFGPGTRLTVL.

The chain couples TRBV5-4 to TRBJ1-2; possibly TRBD1 for D (5 bases). From germline, CDR1 is SGHNT and CDR2 YYREEE (reference sequence). The CDR3 runs to 15 residues. Trimming removed 0 bases at V and 1 base at J, with 10 bases between. The DNA for the CDR3 is TGTGCCAGCAGCTTGGTTCAGGGTGATAACTATGGCTACACCTTC. It yields the protein CASSLVQGDNYGYTF.

The chain uses TRBV27 and TRBJ2-1; maybe TRBD2 (6 bases). Germline V CDR1 and CDR2: MNHEY, SMNVEV (reference sequence). V shed 3 bases and J shed 7 bases, with 13 bases lying between them. This CDR3 has 14 residues. The CDR3 loop reads CASSLVSRENEQFF. The CDR3 bases are TGTGCCAGCAGTTTGGTCAGTCGGGAGAATGAGCAGTTCTTC.